This T cell receptor beta chain emerged from a study of TIL therapy for anti-PD-1-resistant metastatic lung cancer. Study details: Patients then received nivolumab; progressors got lymphodepletion, TIL and IL-2. Median patient age was about 56, ranging roughly 35-75 years.

Specified time point: pre-treatment sample, taken before nivolumab and TIL therapy. This clone was counted once. Sequencing used immunoSEQ v3. Using immunoSEQ multiplex PCR, the repertoire was profiled, and TCRdb retains in-frame clones only, with some absent. Of 54,000 or so clones listed, around 67% are singletons. This CDR3 has 14 amino acids. Germline V gene sequence: CDR1 MNHNY, CDR2 SVGAGI (reference sequence). The sequence was obtained from a person aged 25 to 80 with non-small cell lung cancer. This sample comprised blood, obtained at baseline. V gene TRBV6-6 combines with J gene TRBJ2-5; 7 bases are a match to TRBD1. The better agreement between TRBJ2-7 and the DNA end casts doubt on the J call. This chain's CDR3 is CAIRRTGPSYEQYF. The CDR3 bases are TGTGCCATCAGAAGGACAGGTCCCTCCTACGAGCAGTACTTC.